These T cell receptor beta chains were read from a single sample in a study of cytomegalovirus exposure and HLA in healthy donors. Produced via immunoSEQ multiplex PCR; TCRdb's table is partial and in-frame only. Here the sample spans just under 150,000 clones, 80% to 85% being singletons. Sequencing was done on a sample of PBMCs. These receptors were collected from a woman in her twenties or thirties in good health and CMV-seronegative. The CDR3 runs from the conserved cysteine through the conserved F or W.

j_gene,v_gene,CDR3aa
TRBJ1-1,TRBV29-1,CSVRTAGMNTEAFF
TRBJ1-2,TRBV15,CATSRDRGQNAYGYTF
TRBJ2-7,TRBV19,CASSPLTSGTYEQYF
TRBJ1-6,TRBV15,CATSVRDSPLHF
TRBJ1-2,TRBV7-9,CASSGGDRYYGYTF
TRBJ1-2,TRBV5-4,CASSRPDREGYGYTF
TRBJ1-4,TRBV7-9,CSSTATGEAEKLFF
TRBJ1-1,TRBV11-2,CASSSQGGTEAFF
TRBJ1-5,TRBV7-8,CASSFRRGDQPQHF
TRBJ2-1,TRBV10-2,CASSGDRVSNEQFF
TRBJ2-7,TRBV7-2,CASSPLGRGEQYF
TRBJ2-2,TRBV5-1,CASSLEGLYPGELFF
TRBJ1-2,TRBV5-4,CASSGPGGGHFDLGYGYTF
TRBJ1-1,TRBV4-2,CASSLRGGGRWDTEAFF
TRBJ2-1,TRBV4-3,CASSIRGRSSYNEQFF
TRBJ2-2,TRBV7-2,CASSISAGPNTGELFF
TRBJ1-4,TRBV6-1,CASSQQGRLFF
TRBJ2-3,TRBV4-1,CASSHILAGGFTDTQYF
TRBJ2-2,TRBV6-5,CASSSPGQGNTGELFF
TRBJ1-4,TRBV5-1,CASSLERGSREKLFF
TRBJ1-1,TRBV18,CASSPGAGADTEAFF
TRBJ2-1,TRBV4-3,CASSRQSFSGEQFF
TRBJ2-7,TRBV7-6,CASSLEAGGGYEQYF
TRBJ2-3,TRBV7-2,CASSLNILGDTDTQYF
TRBJ2-7,TRBV6-5,CASSSSGQGAYEQYF
TRBJ1-2,TRBV7-8,CASSLGQGDYGYTF
TRBJ1-2,TRBV7-2,CASSSFSGGVGKDGYTF
TRBJ1-4,TRBV5-1,CASSRGLIQEKLFF
TRBJ1-1,TRBV30,CAWSGQGYTEAFF
TRBJ2-1,TRBV5-6,CASSFLVSRYNEQFF
TRBJ1-3,TRBV30,CACPRGGTGNTIYF
TRBJ1-1,TRBV4-3,CASSQHRGRTHMNTEAFF
TRBJ2-7,TRBV11-2,CASSLGPSGDEQYF
TRBJ1-2,TRBV27,CASAPGVGYGYTF
TRBJ1-5,TRBV5-1,CASSLDGGGQPQHF
TRBJ2-5,TRBV11-3,CASSLGQGLEETQYF
TRBJ1-1,TRBV4-1,CASSQDGRYLGGAFF
TRBJ1-1,TRBV29-1,CSALVSPTEAFF
TRBJ1-1,TRBV7-2,CASSTGQLRIGTEAFF
TRBJ2-7,TRBV4-1,CASSHSGEGIYEQYF
TRBJ2-7,TRBV10-3,CAISETRTEEMGEQYF
TRBJ2-1,TRBV9,CASSVESGNNNEQFF